This T cell receptor beta chain stems from a study of shared clonotypes between healthy human individuals. General study results and limits: Sampling used blood alone; tissue repertoires probably differ. Estimated richness values were generally larger in naive subsets than in memory subsets. Incompleteness in sorted-subset sequencing, despite large depth, was shown by rarefaction.

Every contributor of samples was a Caucasian grown-up residing in Nashville, Tennessee. Data came from immunoSEQ multiplex PCR; TCRdb stores just in-frame clones and leaves some out. This sample has 2 million to 2.5 million clones, with approximately 93% found just once. Turning to this clone: Antigen: not known.

Trimming shortened V by 10 bases and J by 4 bases, and 13 bases separated the two germline ends. Germline CDR1 MDHEN, CDR2 SYDVKM. CDR3 size: 12 residues. This clonotype was obtained from a man younger than 35 in good health. Some clones in this sample may be carry-over from other donors' samples. The chain couples TRBV28 to TRBJ1-2; D gene ambiguous. Sample: naive CD4+ T cells from PBMCs. Documented subset: CD45RA+ positively selected. In DNA, the CDR3 is TGTGCCACAGCCCCCTTATTCTATGGCTACACCTTC. This translates into CATAPLFYGYTF.